This T cell receptor (beta chain) was identified in a study of blood T cell repertoires in COVID-19 (dated by TCRdb to the early 2020s). In terms of the full investigation: Collaborator samples came from the United States, Italy and Spain and covered acute and convalescent phases of COVID-19. The material from the prospective study consisted of cDNA or gDNA derived from T cells, B-cell-depleted T cells, or PBMCs. Deeply sampled blood TCRbeta repertoires from subjects exposed to, actively infected with, or recovered from COVID-19 were included in the dataset. The repertoires were released in a freely available public database intended as a resource for research on the immune response to SARS-CoV-2. Samples came from the ongoing ImmuneRACE study (first 160 participants) plus 1,254 subjects from 6 global collaborators. A de-identified subject ID, COVID-19 status, age in years and sex were almost always included in the sample metadata. Where HLA class I and class II types were available, the types were taken from metadata supplied by the sample provider, not from assay-based typing.

Collaborating institutions collected whole blood in K2EDTA tubes following their own protocols. For TCRbeta analysis, collaborators shipped samples in one of three forms: frozen whole blood, isolated PBMCs, or DNA extracted from either of those sample types. Comments on this clone: This clone's antigen is unknown. Per-base quality was not reported, and no clone a single base away is much larger than it.

TCRbeta CDR3 regions were amplified from genomic DNA using the immunoSEQ Assay, a bias-controlled multiplex PCR. The authors' analysis ran thus. Within the assay, amplification of reference gene primers was used to estimate how many nucleated cells each sample contained. To quantify the absolute abundance of each unique TCRbeta CDR3 rearrangement, sequence reads were collapsed and filtered. For each sample, productive Simpson clonality was calculated as the square root of Simpson's diversity index over productive rearrangements. The source is immuneACCESS, and TCRdb retained only in-frame sequences with V and J called. Part of the clones is not carried over; for the studies checked, unresolved V genes explain less than half of this, and the remainder is unexplained. The V and J calls and the clone size are those of that table, but D and trimming were determined from the DNA. The sample contains 250,000 or so clones, approximately 86% of them found a single time. The ten largest clones take up approximately 9.7% of the sample.

V gives up 1 base and J gives up 8 bases, and the segment between their germline ends measures 17 bases. The CDR3 starts with the cysteine, ends with the phenylalanine, and has 15 residues. Only the CDR3 part of the read is kept: 45 bases, read in frame from the first base. As encoded in the germline V gene, CDR1 is SGHVS while CDR2 is FNYEAQ. Study-level results and caveats: The quantity of clinical and demographic metadata differed by source and by participant and was supplied without curation.

Sequenced sample: peripheral blood. The chain was built from TRBV7-6 and TRBJ1-2; no confident D gene assignment can be made. The TCR sequence derives from a man aged 40-50 years with active or convalescent COVID-19. The DNA sequence is TGTGCCAGCAGCTTAGATGAGTTCCCGGGAAGGGGCTACACCTTC. This encodes CASSLDEFPGRGYTF.